These 15 T cell receptor beta chains were sequenced from one sample in a study of cytomegalovirus exposure and HLA in healthy donors. Primers for the PCR totalled 60 Vbeta and 13 Jbeta. This table comes from immunoSEQ multiplex PCR, and its TCRdb copy is limited to in-frame clones, with some not included. Counted here are around 130,000 clones, 85% occurring once; the ten biggest clones make up over 6.5%. Sequencing used PBMCs. The source is a woman aged 25 to 39 in good health and CMV-seropositive.

The chain carries TRBV7-8 and TRBJ2-3; TRBD2 agrees at 11 bases. With 3 bases clipped from V and 6 bases from J, the junction kept 5 bases outside the gene matches. The CDR3 totals 15 residues. Germline-derived CDR1 and CDR2 are SGHVS and FQNEAQ. CDR3: CASSFLAGGGDTQYF. Written as DNA, the CDR3 is TGTGCCAGCAGCTTCCTAGCGGGGGGCGGGGATACGCAGTATTTT.

This chain joins TRBV5-5 and TRBJ1-1, with D perhaps matching TRBD1 (5 bases). The germline V gene encodes CDR1 SGHKS and CDR2 YYEKEE (reference sequence). With 4 bases removed from V and 3 bases from J, the gap between germline ends came to 16 bases. This CDR3 has 15 amino acids. Here the CDR3 DNA reads TGTGCCAGCAGCGGGACGGGAGCCTGGGACACTGAAGCTTTCTTT. Translated, it gives CASSGTGAWDTEAFF.

J is TRBJ2-1 and V is TRBV6-6; no reliable D call. The germline V gene has CDR1 MNHNY and CDR2 SVGAGI (reference sequence). This CDR3 is built from 14 residues. Trimming shortened V by 2 bases and J by 9 bases, and 14 bases separated the two germline ends. The CDR3 DNA sequence: TGTGCCAGCAGTTACGCCTCTGGCTTCGCTGAGCAGTTCTTC. It translates to CASSYASGFAEQFF.

This rearrangement joins TRBV18 to TRBJ1-6; 8 bases are a match to TRBD1. The CDR3 spans 14 residues. Trimming removed 3 bases from V and 10 bases from J; junction bases left unmatched: 5. Germline V gives CDR1 KGHSH, CDR2 LQKENI. The CDR3 nucleotides read TGTGCCAGCTCACCGGGACAGGATGAATCACCCCTCCACTTT. Its protein is CASSPGQDESPLHF. Drawing the rest from reference TRBV18 and TRBJ1-6, the complete variable domain is NAGVMQNPRHLVRRRGQEARLRCSPMKGHSHVYWYRQLPEEGLKFMVYLQKENIIDESGMPKERFSAEFPKEGPSILRIQQVVRGDSAAYFCASSPGQDESPLHFGNGTRLTVT.

V and J are TRBV7-3 and TRBJ1-1, with TRBD1 matching over 8 bases. This CDR3 is built from 15 residues. Germline-derived CDR1 and CDR2 are SGHTA and FQGTGA. Trimming cost V 6 bases and J 5 bases; bases outside gene matches: 11. DNA of the CDR3: TGTGCCAGCAGTCCACCCAGGGGGCTAGGGACTGAAGCTTTCTTT. This sequence encodes CASSPPRGLGTEAFF.

This chain connects TRBV30 to TRBJ2-1; 7 bases fit TRBD2. The CDR3 extends over 14 amino acids. Trimming at V came to 2 bases and at J to 3 bases, leaving 4 bases not matched to a gene. Germline CDR1 and CDR2: GTSNPN and SVGIG (reference sequence). Written as DNA, the CDR3 is TGTGCCTGGAGTATGTGGGAGGGCTACAATGAGCAGTTCTTC. Protein sequence: CAWSMWEGYNEQFF.

This chain uses TRBV5-1 with TRBJ1-2; no definite D call. Trimming took off 4 bases at V and 3 bases at J, with 10 bases between the two ends. CDR1 and CDR2 (germline): SGHRS, YFSETQ. The CDR3 totals 13 residues. For the CDR3, the DNA is TGCGCCAGCAGCACCCTGGGAGACTATGGCTACACCTTC. It encodes CASSTLGDYGYTF.

For the CDR3, the DNA is TGTGCCAGCAGTTACGGAGGGGCCGAGCAGTACTTC. Translated, it gives CASSYGGAEQYF. V and J are TRBV6-6 and TRBJ2-7; a possible D gene is TRBD2 (6 bases). This CDR3 spans 12 amino acids. V dropped 2 bases and J dropped 6 bases, with 8 bases sitting between them. The germline V gene encodes CDR1 MNHNY and CDR2 SVGAGI (reference sequence).

The rearrangement joins TRBV27 to TRBJ2-7; tentatively, D is TRBD1 (6 bases). The CDR3 is 13 residues long. Germline CDR1 reads MNHEY; CDR2 reads SMNVEV (reference sequence). The ends were cut back, 5 bases at V and 6 bases at J, with 14 bases in the middle. The CDR3, as DNA: TGTGCCAGCAGTCCAGGGGCCCGGAGCGAGCAGTACTTC. Translation: CASSPGARSEQYF.

The V gene is TRBV30, the J gene TRBJ1-1; 7 bases match TRBD1. CDR1 is GTSNPN, CDR2 SVGIG, per germline (reference sequence). J lost 2 bases, V lost 5 bases, and 8 bases had no gene match. CDR3 length: 14 residues. CDR3 region: CAWYYRGPNTEAFF. DNA for the CDR3: TGTGCCTGGTATTACAGGGGACCAAACACTGAAGCTTTCTTT.

The chain has TRBV18 and TRBJ2-3; 14 bases match TRBD2. Trimming took 4 bases from V and 4 from J; bases not matched to a gene: 13. Germline-derived CDR1 and CDR2 are KGHSH and LQKENI. The CDR3 length is 19 residues. DNA of the CDR3: TGTGCCAGCTCACACAACCCGACTAGCGGGGGGGCCGGGGCAGATACGCAGTATTTT. This gives the protein CASSHNPTSGGAGADTQYF.

The J gene is TRBJ2-3, the V gene TRBV5-6, with 8 bases aligning to TRBD2. The CDR3 has 18 amino acids. Germline-derived CDR1 and CDR2 are SGHDT and YYEEEE. Trimming took 3 bases from V and 6 from J; bases not matched to a gene: 18. The CDR3 nucleotides read TGTGCCAGCAGCTCTGAGCAGGCTGTTAGCGGGGCAGAGGATACGCAGTATTTT. Translating it yields CASSSEQAVSGAEDTQYF.

This chain connects TRBV7-3 to TRBJ2-2; TRBD2 might be the D (5 bases). The V and J ends lost 2 bases and 6 bases respectively, with 10 bases between them. The CDR3 extends over 14 amino acids. From germline, CDR1 is SGHTA and CDR2 FQGTGA. The chain's CDR3 is CASSLGSFPGELFF. The CDR3 bases are TGTGCCAGCAGCTTAGGGAGTTTCCCCGGGGAGCTGTTTTTT.

This clone appeared a few times. The junction and the germline gene differ at one end; a read error may be behind it. V usage is TRBV20-1 and J usage is TRBJ1-1; the D is unclear. CDR1 and CDR2 (germline): DFQATT, SNEGSKA (reference sequence). The CDR3 spans 10 residues. The DNA for the CDR3 is TGCAGTGCCAGAGAAGGCGGGGCTTTCTTT. Protein: CSAREGGAFF.

The chain has TRBV29-1 and TRBJ1-2; possibly TRBD1 for D (6 bases). Looked up from germline, CDR1 is SQVTM and CDR2 is ANQGSEA. This CDR3 has 14 residues. V shed 5 bases and J shed 2 bases, with 15 bases lying between them. This chain's CDR3 is CSVRQVRENYGYTF. CDR3 bases: TGCAGCGTTCGACAGGTTCGAGAGAACTATGGCTACACCTTC.